One sample yielded the 27 T cell receptor beta chains listed below, sequenced in a study of T cell clonality in common variable immunodeficiency (dated by TCRdb to about 2015). Library preparation was by the immunoSEQ multiplex PCR assay. Not all clones reach the TCRdb copy of this immuneACCESS table, which keeps in-frame sequences only. Checked studies attribute under half of the gap to unresolved V genes and leave the rest unexplained. This sample shows 40,000 to 45,000 clones, and none of them turns up only once. About 3% of the sample goes to the ten largest clones. Sequences were obtained from peripheral blood mononuclear cells. Receptor source: a person aged 18 to 69 in good health.

The sample holds many counts of this clone. The junction shows a germline mismatch at one end, possibly a read error. The read is 3 residues too short to cover the CDR3 end, so that end is filled in from the germline J gene. This chain uses TRBV7-7 with TRBJ2-5, with D possibly matching TRBD2 (5 bases). This CDR3 has 15 residues. The germline V gene encodes CDR1 SSHAT and CDR2 FNYEAQ (reference sequence). The CDR3 bases that were read are TGTGCTAGCAGCTTAGCGCGAGGGCCCCAAGAGACC. Protein product: CASSLARGPQET. The full-length CDR3 reads as CASSLARGPQETQYF.

This clone has at least ten counts. The read finishes 3 residues shy of the CDR3 end, and the germline J gene is used to complete it. The chain carries TRBV19 and TRBJ2-1; a weak D match, TRBD1 (5 bases). Germline lookup yields CDR1 LNHDA and CDR2 SQIVND (reference sequence). CDR3 length equals 14 residues. Trimming shortened V by 8 bases and J by 0 bases, and 11 bases separated the two germline ends. The CDR3 reads CASQGSISYNEQFF. The CDR3 DNA, read in part, is TGTGCCAGTCAGGGATCAATCTCCTACAATGAG.

Many counts were recorded for this clone. The read terminates 3 residues before the CDR3 end, so the remaining end is supplied by the germline J gene. The gene calls are TRBV5-6 and TRBJ2-7; D call uncertain. V was cut by 5 bases and J by 0 bases, with 12 bases left in between. The germline V gene has CDR1 SGHDT and CDR2 YYEEEE. The CDR3 has 14 residues. CDR3 DNA (partial): TGTGCCAGCAGTTTGCCTGGTAGCTCCTACGAG. Residues: CASSLPGSSYE. The whole CDR3 reads CASSLPGSSYEQYF.

This clone was recorded at least ten times. The sequenced fragment ends 3 residues before the CDR3 boundary, so the rest is inferred from the germline J gene. The chain recombines TRBV19 with TRBJ2-5, with TRBD2 identical over 13 bases. CDR1 and CDR2 from the germline V gene are LNHDA and SQIVND (reference sequence). V dropped 6 bases and J dropped 5; count of bases not matched to a gene: 3. The CDR3 is 14 amino acids. CDR3 in amino acids: CASRWTSGGETQYF. Incomplete CDR3 DNA: TGTGCCAGTAGATGGACTAGCGGGGGTGAGACC. Variable domain in full (rest from reference TRBV19 and TRBJ2-5): DGGITQSPKYLFRKEGQNVTLSCEQNLNHDAMYWYRQDPGQGLRLIYYSQIVNDFQKGDIAEGYSVSREKKESFPLTVTSAQKNPTAFYLCASRWTSGGETQYFGPGTRLLVL.

This clone was observed at least ten times. Coverage ceases 3 residues before the CDR3 finishes, and the germline J gene fills in the end. The rearrangement links TRBV2 to TRBJ1-2; 8 bases fit TRBD1. This CDR3 region has 16 residues. Germline V gives CDR1 SNHLY, CDR2 FYNNEI. V gave up 2 bases and J gave up 3 bases; unmatched junction bases: 8. The sequenced part of the CDR3 DNA is TGTGCCAGCAGTGAAAAGGGGTCAGGGGGCCACTATGGC. Protein product: CASSEKGSGGHYG. The full CDR3 is CASSEKGSGGHYGYTF.

This clone was picked up many times. The DNA ends 3 residues before the CDR3 does, and the rest of the CDR3 is filled in from the germline J gene. J is TRBJ2-2 and V is TRBV5-4; D gene uncertain. V was shortened by 1 base and J by 0 bases, with 10 bases between the two germline ends. The CDR3 has 16 residues. The germline V gene has CDR1 SGHNT and CDR2 YYREEE (reference sequence). The CDR3: CASSLYKGSNTGELFF. Partial CDR3 DNA: TGTGCCAGCAGCTTGTATAAAGGGTCGAACACCGGGGAG.

Concerning this clone itself: The read is 3 residues too short to cover the CDR3 end, so that end is filled in from the germline J gene. The J gene is TRBJ2-7, the V gene TRBV5-1; 8 nucleotides line up with TRBD1. CDR1 and CDR2 (germline): SGHRS, YFSETQ. V was clipped by 4 bases and J by 2 bases; unmatched bases: 5. CDR3 length equals 14 residues. CDR3 loop: CASSPDRAAYEQYF. The CDR3 bases that were read are TGCGCCAGCAGCCCGGACAGGGCCGCCTACGAG. Based on the CDR3 plus reference TRBV5-1 and TRBJ2-7, the full variable domain is KAGVTQTPRYLIKTRGQQVTLSCSPISGHRSVSWYQQTPGQGLQFLFEYFSETQRNKGNFPGRFSGRQFSNSRSEMNVSTLELGDSALYLCASSPDRAAYEQYFGPGTRLTVT.

This clone was picked up many times. The missing CDR3 end, 3 residues past where the read stops, is filled in from the germline J gene. V gene TRBV28 combines with J gene TRBJ2-1; the match to TRBD2 covers 9 bases. CDR1 and CDR2 from the germline V gene are MDHEN and SYDVKM. The CDR3 totals 14 residues. V was pared by 8 bases and J by 5 bases, with 7 bases of the junction left unmatched. The CDR3 reads CASSGLARNNEQFF. CDR3 bases read: TGTGCCAGCTCAGGACTAGCGAGGAACAATGAG.

This clone showed up many times. Coverage ceases 3 residues before the CDR3 finishes, and the germline J gene fills in the end. This chain uses TRBV2 with TRBJ2-7, with TRBD1 matching 7 bases. The CDR3 spans 15 residues. The V and J ends lost 6 bases and 3 bases, in that order; junction bases with no gene match: 11. Germline values: CDR1 SNHLY, CDR2 FYNNEI. The sequenced CDR3 bases are TGTGCCAGCAGCCTTACCGGGACAGATCGCTACGAG. Protein product: CASSLTGTDRYE. The entire CDR3 protein reads CASSLTGTDRYEQYF. Based on the CDR3 plus reference TRBV2 and TRBJ2-7, the full variable domain is EPEVTQTPSHQVTQMGQEVILRCVPISNHLYFYWYRQILGQKVEFLVSFYNNEISEKSEIFDDQFSVERPDGSNFTLKIRSTKLEDSAMYFCASSLTGTDRYEQYFGPGTRLTVT.

Many counts were recorded for this clone. The read finishes 3 residues shy of the CDR3 end, and the germline J gene is used to complete it. Other DNA sequences in the same sample also yield this CDR3. The V and J genes are TRBV14 and TRBJ1-1; D is unresolved. Germline V gives CDR1 SGHDN, CDR2 FVKESK. CDR3 length: 14 residues. Trimming left V 4 bases short and J 0 bases short, with 9 bases between. CDR3 loop: CASSRAGMNTEAFF. The sequenced CDR3 bases are TGTGCCAGCAGCCGGGCGGGGATGAACACTGAA.

There are many counts of this clone. The CDR3 goes on 3 residues after the read ends, and that part is filled in from the germline J gene. The chain recombines TRBV20-1 with TRBJ1-6; weak D call: TRBD1 (5 bases). The germline V and J ends were trimmed by 0 bases and 5 bases, with 11 bases remaining between them. The CDR3 consists of 15 residues. Looked up from germline, CDR1 is DFQATT and CDR2 is SNEGSKA (reference sequence). The covered CDR3 bases are TGCAGTGCTAGAGACTTCCGGGGGGATAATTCACCC. Its protein product is CSARDFRGDNSP. The CDR3, in full, reads CSARDFRGDNSPLHF.

The table lists this clone with many counts. The sequenced fragment ends 3 residues before the CDR3 boundary, so the rest is inferred from the germline J gene. The chain employs TRBV12-3 or TRBV12-4 and TRBJ2-6; D might be TRBD1 (5 bases). Trimming removed 4 bases from V and 0 bases from J, with 10 bases in between. The CDR3 totals 16 residues. This CDR3 is CASSSLRDSGANVLTF. CDR3 DNA (partial): TGTGCCAGCAGTTCCCTCAGGGACTCTGGGGCCAACGTC.

This clone has a count of ten or more. The CDR3 extends 3 residues past the end of the read, so its final part is completed from the germline J gene. The chain combines TRBV5-6 with TRBJ2-1; 7 bases match TRBD1. The length of the CDR3 is 13 residues. CDR1 and CDR2 from the germline V gene are SGHDT and YYEEEE. The trim removed 4 bases at V and 6 bases at J, leaving 4 bases unmatched. The CDR3 sequence: CASSPDRTNEQFF. The sequenced part of the CDR3 DNA is TGTGCCAGCAGCCCGGACAGGACCAATGAG.

This clone occurred many times. The sequenced fragment ends 3 residues before the CDR3 boundary, so the rest is inferred from the germline J gene. The chain links TRBV5-8 to TRBJ2-5; 10 positions agree with TRBD1. The CDR3 loop spans 15 amino acids. Losses at the gene ends were 4 bases for V and 2 bases for J; bases not matched to a gene: 5. Germline-derived CDR1 and CDR2 are SGHTS and YDEGEE. The CDR3 sequence is CASSRGTGAQETQYF. The CDR3 bases that were read are TGTGCCAGCAGCCGAGGGACAGGGGCACAAGAGACC.

This clone was seen at least ten times. The CDR3 end lies 3 residues beyond the end of the read and is filled in from the germline J gene. The rearrangement joins TRBV12-3 or TRBV12-4 to TRBJ1-2, with 12 bases fitting TRBD1. This CDR3 is 15 amino acids long. This CDR3 reads CASSHSGTGGVGYTF. CDR3 DNA (partial): TGTGCCAGCAGTCACAGCGGGACAGGGGGCGTCGGC.

At least ten counts were recorded for this clone. Read data end 3 residues before the CDR3 end; the end is taken from the germline J gene. The V gene is TRBV28, the J gene TRBJ2-4; possible D gene TRBD2, 7 bases. Per germline, CDR1 MDHEN and CDR2 SYDVKM. The CDR3 contains 13 residues. Trimming removed 10 bases at V and 9 bases at J, with 19 bases between. The CDR3 reads CATSGGLFPIQYF. The covered CDR3 bases are TGTGCCACATCCGGGGGGCTTTTCCCCATT.

This clone was picked up many times. The read gets to within 3 residues of the CDR3 end, and the germline J gene fills in the rest. V gene TRBV4-1 combines with J gene TRBJ2-3; 11 bases match TRBD2. Germline trimming cut 7 bases from V and 2 bases from J; bases unmatched to any gene: 8. Germline lookup yields CDR1 MGHRA and CDR2 YSYEKL. CDR3 length equals 16 residues. The CDR3 bases that were read are TGCGCCAGCAAGACACTAGCGGGAGTTCCCACAGATACG. Translation: CASKTLAGVPTDT. The complete CDR3 sequence is CASKTLAGVPTDTQYF.

This clone has ten or more counts. The read finishes 3 residues shy of the CDR3 end, and the germline J gene is used to complete it. The chain has TRBV20-1 and TRBJ2-2, with 7 bases lining up with TRBD2. The CDR3 loop spans 14 amino acids. Germline-derived CDR1 and CDR2 are DFQATT and SNEGSKA (reference sequence). The DNA read from the CDR3 is TGCAGTGCTCGCAGAAGTCGGGGGGATGAAAAG. As protein: CSARRSRGDEK. In full, the CDR3 is CSARRSRGDEKLFF.

This clone was detected ten times or more. Read coverage stops 3 residues before the CDR3 terminus; the germline J gene supplies the remainder. V usage is TRBV4-1 and J usage is TRBJ2-5, with 8 bases identical to TRBD1. The CDR3 is 14 residues long. Germline V gene lookup returns CDR1 MGHRA and CDR2 YSYEKL. J was trimmed by 3 bases and V by 8 bases; bases with no gene match: 8. The sequenced CDR3 bases are TGCGCCAGCGCCCCGGGACAGGATAAAGAGACC. Protein: CASAPGQDKET. From start to end, the CDR3 is CASAPGQDKETQYF.

This clone has a count of ten or more. The CDR3 extends 3 residues past the end of the read, so its final part is completed from the germline J gene. V and J are TRBV20-1 and TRBJ2-3, with a tentative D call TRBD2 (5 bases). Germline values: CDR1 DFQATT, CDR2 SNEGSKA (reference sequence). This CDR3 contains 12 residues. Trimming pared 6 bases from V and 0 bases from J, leaving 7 bases between. This chain's CDR3 is CSAEGSTDTQYF. The sequenced part of the CDR3 DNA is TGCAGTGCAGAGGGCAGCACAGATACG.

Notes on this clone: The read gets to within 3 residues of the CDR3 end, and the germline J gene fills in the rest. The V call is TRBV30, the J call TRBJ2-4; no clear D gene. This CDR3 comprises 14 residues. In germline, CDR1 is GTSNPN, CDR2 SVGIG (reference sequence). The sequenced part of the CDR3 DNA is TGTGCCTGGAGGAAGCTTACAGAATCCTATGGT. Protein sequence: CAWRKLTESYG. The whole CDR3 sequence reads CAWRKLTESYGQYF. Filled out from reference TRBV30 and TRBJ2-4, the complete variable domain reads SQTIHQWPATLVQPVGSPLSLECTVEGTSNPNLYWYRQAAGRGLQLLFYSVGIGQISSEVPQNLSASRPQDRQFILSSKKLLLSDSGFYLCAWRKLTESYGQYFGAGTRLSVL.

This clone came up many times. The DNA ends 3 residues before the CDR3 does, and the rest of the CDR3 is filled in from the germline J gene. This chain joins TRBV7-8 and TRBJ2-3; 13 nucleotides align to TRBD2. Germline V gene lookup returns CDR1 SGHVS and CDR2 FQNEAQ. This CDR3 has 16 residues. CDR3 loop: CASSSLTSGGSGAQYF. The covered CDR3 bases are TGTGCCAGCAGCTCCTTGACTAGCGGGGGGTCTGGGGCG.

There are many counts of this clone. The read ends 3 residues shy of where the CDR3 ends; the end is completed using the germline J gene. V and J are TRBV6-1 and TRBJ2-4; D possibly corresponds to TRBD1 (6 bases). V was cut by 1 base and J by 6 bases, with 10 bases left in between. Germline V gene data show CDR1 as MNHNS and CDR2 as SASEGT. The CDR3 runs to 14 residues. The DNA read from the CDR3 is TGTGCCAGCAGTGAAGGGCAGGGGATAAACATT. Protein product: CASSEGQGINI. In full, the CDR3 is CASSEGQGINIQYF.

This clone appeared a few times. The CDR3 here is CASVQGTGYEQYF. CDR3 DNA (partial): TGTGCCAGCGTACAGGGGACCGGGTACGAG. The chain carries TRBV18 and TRBJ2-7, with 7 bases matching TRBD1. The read ends 3 residues before the CDR3 terminus; that terminus is restored from the germline J gene. V was clipped by 8 bases and J by 4 bases; unmatched bases: 8. There are 13 residues in the CDR3. Germline V gene sequence: CDR1 KGHSH, CDR2 LQKENI.

The sample holds many counts of this clone. The CDR3 is cut off 3 residues early in the read; its end comes from the germline J gene. The V gene is TRBV7-2, the J gene TRBJ2-3; 8 nucleotides align to TRBD2. Germline V gene data show CDR1 as SGHTA and CDR2 as FQGNSA. This CDR3 region has 14 residues. J gave up 6 bases and V 4 bases, and 6 bases lay outside the gene matches. The CDR3: CASSSDGGADTQYF. The part of the CDR3 DNA that was read is TGTGCCAGCAGCTCGGACGGGGGGGCGGATACG.

This clone was observed many times. The CDR3 end is not reached by the read, which stops 3 residues before it; the germline J gene fills it in. The chain joins TRBV10-1 to TRBJ1-2; 9 nucleotides align to TRBD1. CDR3 length: 14 residues. V was clipped by 3 bases and J by 5 bases; unmatched bases: 4. Germline V gives CDR1 WNHNN, CDR2 SYGVQD (reference sequence). CDR3 bases read: TGCGCCAGCAGTGAATCGGGACAGGGTTATGGC. Its translation: CASSESGQGYG. The entire CDR3 sequence reads CASSESGQGYGYTF.

There are many counts of this clone. The observed sequence ends 3 residues before the CDR3 terminus, with the missing tail filled in from the germline J gene. The J gene is TRBJ1-2, the V gene TRBV6-1; the D gene is possibly TRBD1 (6 bases). The germline V gene encodes CDR1 MNHNS and CDR2 SASEGT. The CDR3 spans 15 residues. Trimming pared 1 base from V and 7 bases from J, leaving 16 bases between. The sequenced part of the CDR3 DNA is TGTGCCAGCAGTGAAGACTCAGGACAGTTCGGTGGC. Its protein product is CASSEDSGQFGG. The CDR3, in full, reads CASSEDSGQFGGYTF.